The clone carrying this TCR beta chain was counted a single time. Other nucleotide sequences from this sample produce the same CDR3. This sample is part of a study of shared clonotypes between healthy human individuals. TCRdb's table, derived via immunoSEQ multiplex PCR, lists solely in-frame clones and lacks some. The repertoire consists of 560,000 or so clones, with approximately 96% occurring once and the leading ten covering about 0.12%. Naive CD8 cells, CD45RO-negative and positively selected for CCR7, excluded terminally differentiated effector memory CD45RA+ cells. Trimming removed 3 bases from V and 2 bases from J, with 11 bases in between. The CDR3 length is 14 residues. The germline V gene has CDR1 LNHDA and CDR2 SQIVND (reference sequence).

The chain employs TRBV19 and TRBJ2-7, with D perhaps matching TRBD1 (6 bases). This TCR was recovered from a woman aged 30 to 39 in good health. The specimen was naive CD8+ T cells sorted from blood. The CDR3 spells CASSIGRGAYEQYF. The CDR3 coding sequence is TGTGCCAGTAGTATTGGCAGGGGAGCCTACGAGCAGTACTTC.